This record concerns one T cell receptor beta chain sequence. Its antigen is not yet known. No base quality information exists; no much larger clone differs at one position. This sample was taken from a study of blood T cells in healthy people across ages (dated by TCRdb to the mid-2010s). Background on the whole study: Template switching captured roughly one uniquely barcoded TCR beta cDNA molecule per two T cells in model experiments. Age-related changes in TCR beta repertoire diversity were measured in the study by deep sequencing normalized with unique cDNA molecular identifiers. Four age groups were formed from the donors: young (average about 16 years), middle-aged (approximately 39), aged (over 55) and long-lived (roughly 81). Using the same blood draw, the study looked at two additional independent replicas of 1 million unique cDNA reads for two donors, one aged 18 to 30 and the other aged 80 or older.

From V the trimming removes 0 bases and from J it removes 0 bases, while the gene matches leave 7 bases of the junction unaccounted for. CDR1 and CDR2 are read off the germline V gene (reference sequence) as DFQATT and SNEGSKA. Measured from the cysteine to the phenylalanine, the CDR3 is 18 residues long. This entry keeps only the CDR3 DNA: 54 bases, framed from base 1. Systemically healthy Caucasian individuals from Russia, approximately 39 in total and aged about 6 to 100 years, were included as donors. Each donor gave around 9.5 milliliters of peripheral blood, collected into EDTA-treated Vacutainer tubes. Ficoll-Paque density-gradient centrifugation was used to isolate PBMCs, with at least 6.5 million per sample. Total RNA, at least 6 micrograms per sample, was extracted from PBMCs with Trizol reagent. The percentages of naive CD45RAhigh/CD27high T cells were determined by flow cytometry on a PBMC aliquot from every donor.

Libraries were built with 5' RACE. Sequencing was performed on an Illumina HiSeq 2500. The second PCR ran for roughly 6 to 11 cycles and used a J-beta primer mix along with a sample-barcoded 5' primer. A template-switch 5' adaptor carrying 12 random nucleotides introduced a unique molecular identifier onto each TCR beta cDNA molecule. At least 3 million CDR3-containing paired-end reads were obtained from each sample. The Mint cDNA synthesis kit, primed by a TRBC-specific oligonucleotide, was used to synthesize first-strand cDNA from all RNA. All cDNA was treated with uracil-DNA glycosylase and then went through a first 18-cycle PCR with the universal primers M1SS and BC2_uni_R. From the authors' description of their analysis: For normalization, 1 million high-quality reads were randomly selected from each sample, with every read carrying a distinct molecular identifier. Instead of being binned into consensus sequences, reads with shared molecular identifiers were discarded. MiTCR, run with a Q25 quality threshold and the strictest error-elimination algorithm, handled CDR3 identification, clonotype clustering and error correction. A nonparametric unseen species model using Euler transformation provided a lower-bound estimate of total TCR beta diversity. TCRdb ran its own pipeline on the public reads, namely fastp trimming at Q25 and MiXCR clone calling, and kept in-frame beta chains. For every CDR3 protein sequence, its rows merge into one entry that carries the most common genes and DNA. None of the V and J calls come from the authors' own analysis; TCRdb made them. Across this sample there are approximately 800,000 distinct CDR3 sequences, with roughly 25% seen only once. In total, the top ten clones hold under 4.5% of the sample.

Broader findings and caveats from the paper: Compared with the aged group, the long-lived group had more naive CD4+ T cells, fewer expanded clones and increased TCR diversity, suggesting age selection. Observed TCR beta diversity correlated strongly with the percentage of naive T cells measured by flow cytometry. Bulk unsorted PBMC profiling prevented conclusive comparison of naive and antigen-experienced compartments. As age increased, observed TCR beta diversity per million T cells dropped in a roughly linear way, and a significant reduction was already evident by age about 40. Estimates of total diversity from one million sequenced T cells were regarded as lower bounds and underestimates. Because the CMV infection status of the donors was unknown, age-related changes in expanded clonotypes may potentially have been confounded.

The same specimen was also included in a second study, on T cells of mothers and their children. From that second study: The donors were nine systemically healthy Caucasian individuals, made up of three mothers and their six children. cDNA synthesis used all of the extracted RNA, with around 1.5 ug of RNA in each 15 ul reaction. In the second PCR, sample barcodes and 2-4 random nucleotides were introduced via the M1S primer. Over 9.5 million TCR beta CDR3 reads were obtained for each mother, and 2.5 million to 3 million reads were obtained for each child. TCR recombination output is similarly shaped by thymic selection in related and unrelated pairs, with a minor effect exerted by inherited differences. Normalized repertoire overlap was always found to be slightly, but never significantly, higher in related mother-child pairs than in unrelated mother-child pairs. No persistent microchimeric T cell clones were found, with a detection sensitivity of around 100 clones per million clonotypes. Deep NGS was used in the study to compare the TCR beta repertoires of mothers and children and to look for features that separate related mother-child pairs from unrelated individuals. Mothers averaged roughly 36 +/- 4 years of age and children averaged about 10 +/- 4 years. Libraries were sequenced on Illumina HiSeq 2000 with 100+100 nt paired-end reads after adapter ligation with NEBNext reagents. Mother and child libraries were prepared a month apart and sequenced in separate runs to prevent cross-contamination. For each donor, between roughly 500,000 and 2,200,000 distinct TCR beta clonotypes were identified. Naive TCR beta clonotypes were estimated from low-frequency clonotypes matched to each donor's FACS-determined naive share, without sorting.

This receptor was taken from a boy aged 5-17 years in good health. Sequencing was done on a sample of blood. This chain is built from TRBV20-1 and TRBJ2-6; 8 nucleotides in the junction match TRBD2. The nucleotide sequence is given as TGCAGTGCTAGAGACAGGACTAGCAGGGTCTCTGGGGCCAACGTCCTGACTTTC. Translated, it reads CSARDRTSRVSGANVLTF.